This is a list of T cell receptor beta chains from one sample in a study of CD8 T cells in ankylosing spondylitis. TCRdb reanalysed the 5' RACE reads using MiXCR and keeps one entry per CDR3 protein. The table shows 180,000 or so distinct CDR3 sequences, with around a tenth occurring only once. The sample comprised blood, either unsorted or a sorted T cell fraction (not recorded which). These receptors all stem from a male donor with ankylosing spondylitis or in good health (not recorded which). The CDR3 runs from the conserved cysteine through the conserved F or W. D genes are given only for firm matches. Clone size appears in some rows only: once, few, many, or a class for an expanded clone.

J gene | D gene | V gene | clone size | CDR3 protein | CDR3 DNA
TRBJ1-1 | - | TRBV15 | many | CATSREGKGYTEAFF | TGTGCCACCAGCAGAGAAGGTAAAGGGTACACTGAAGCTTTCTTT
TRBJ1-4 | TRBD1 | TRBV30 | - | CAWRTGVTNEKLFF | TGTGCCTGGCGGACAGGTGTTACTAATGAAAAACTGTTTTTT
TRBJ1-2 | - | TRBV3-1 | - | CASSQTMDSNYGYTF | TGTGCCAGCAGCCAAACCATGGACAGCAACTATGGCTACACCTTC
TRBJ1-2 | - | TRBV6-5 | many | CASSYSTGNGYTF | TGTGCCAGCAGTTACTCAACCGGGAATGGCTACACCTTC
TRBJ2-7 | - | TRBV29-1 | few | CSVSLTGYEQYF | TGCAGCGTCAGCCTGACAGGCTACGAGCAGTACTTC
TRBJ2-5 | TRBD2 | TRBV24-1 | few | CATSSGLAAETQYF | TGTGCCACCAGTTCCGGACTAGCTGCGGAGACCCAGTACTTC
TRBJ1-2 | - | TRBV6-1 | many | CASGDRRNYGYTF | TGTGCCAGCGGAGACCGGCGTAACTATGGCTACACCTTC
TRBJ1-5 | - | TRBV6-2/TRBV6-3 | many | CASSYYLGGSNQPQHF | TGTGCCAGCAGCTACTACTTGGGGGGTAGCAATCAGCCCCAGCATTTT
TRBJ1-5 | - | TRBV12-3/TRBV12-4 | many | CASSLAGGEPQHF | TGTGCCAGCAGCCTGGCGGGGGGGGAGCCCCAGCATTTT
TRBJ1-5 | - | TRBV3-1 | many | CASSQDFGNQPQHF | TGTGCCAGCAGCCAAGATTTCGGCAATCAGCCCCAGCATTTT
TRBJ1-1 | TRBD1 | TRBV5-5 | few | CASSPRDRGPEAFF | TGTGCCAGCAGCCCGCGGGACAGGGGGCCTGAAGCTTTCTTT
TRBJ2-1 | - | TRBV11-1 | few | CASSSVKADSYNEQFF | TGTGCCAGCAGCAGCGTTAAGGCAGACTCCTACAATGAGCAGTTCTTC
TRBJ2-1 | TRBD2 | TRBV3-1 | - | CASSPPGLAGQSEQFF | TGTGCCAGCAGCCCGCCGGGACTAGCGGGACAAAGTGAGCAGTTCTTC
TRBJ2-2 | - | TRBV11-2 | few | CASSLMLPGLGNTGELFF | TGTGCCAGCAGCTTAATGCTGCCGGGACTGGGGAACACCGGGGAGCTGTTTTTT
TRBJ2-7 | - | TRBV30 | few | CAWSVQPPYEQYF | TGTGCCTGGAGTGTACAGCCTCCCTACGAGCAGTACTTC
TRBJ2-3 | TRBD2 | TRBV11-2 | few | CASRAGLAATDTQYF | TGTGCCAGCAGGGCCGGACTAGCGGCAACAGATACGCAGTATTTT
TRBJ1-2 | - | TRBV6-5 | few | CASSLRGVDGYTF | TGTGCCAGCAGTTTGAGAGGGGTGGATGGCTACACCTTC
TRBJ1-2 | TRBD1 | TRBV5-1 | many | CASSPGSLRQGLYGYTF | TGCGCCAGCAGCCCGGGGAGCCTACGACAGGGCCTCTATGGCTACACCTTC
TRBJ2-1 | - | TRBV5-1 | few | CASSLAIGDEQFF | TGCGCCAGCAGCTTGGCTATAGGCGATGAGCAGTTCTTC
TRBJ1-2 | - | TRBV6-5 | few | CASSYSPVTGPTF | TGTGCCAGCAGTTACTCCCCCGTGACAGGACCCACCTTC
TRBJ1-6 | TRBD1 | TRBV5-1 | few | CASSLEAGGNSPLHF | TGCGCCAGCAGCTTGGAGGCAGGGGGAAACTCACCCCTCCACTTT
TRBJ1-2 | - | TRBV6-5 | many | CASSYLRTDPEFINYGYTF | TGTGCCAGCAGTTATTTAAGGACAGACCCGGAGTTCATAAACTATGGCTACACCTTC
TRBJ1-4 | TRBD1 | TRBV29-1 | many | CSVEGGKGAREKLFF | TGCAGCGTTGAAGGAGGAAAGGGGGCGCGGGAAAAACTGTTTTTT
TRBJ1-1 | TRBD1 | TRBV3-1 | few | CASSTGTGKQEAFF | TGTGCCAGCAGCACCGGGACAGGTAAACAGGAAGCTTTCTTT
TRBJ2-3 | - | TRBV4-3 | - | CASSQEQMGWDMQYF | TGCGCCAGCAGCCAAGAACAGATGGGGTGGGATATGCAGTATTTT
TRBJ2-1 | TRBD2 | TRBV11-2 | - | CASSFTQRLATHNEQFF | TGTGCCAGCAGCTTCACCCAGAGACTAGCGACTCACAATGAGCAGTTCTTC